The 25 T cell receptor beta chains listed next were all sequenced from one sample in a study of PD-L1 blockade in urothelial cancer. Sequenced by immunoSEQ multiplex PCR; TCRdb stores in-frame clones only, minus some. The data contain approximately 35,000 clones, just over 35% of them singletons. The sequencing here drew on tumor tissue, taken before atezolizumab (anti-PD-L1) treatment. These receptors came from a man aged 55-75 years with urothelial cancer.

V usage is TRBV12-5 and J usage is TRBJ2-5; 7 nucleotides agree with TRBD1. Germline assignment: CDR1 LGHNT and CDR2 FRNRAP. After removal of 1 base from V and 5 bases from J, the junction contained 7 bases not matched to a gene. This CDR3 region has 15 residues. The CDR3: CASGLGTGIGETQYF. CDR3 DNA sequence: TGTGCTAGTGGTTTGGGGACAGGCATAGGGGAGACCCAGTACTTC.

This clone was observed at least ten times. This chain joins TRBV6-8 and TRBJ1-5; 7 bases are a match to TRBD1. V was clipped by 0 bases and J by 6 bases; unmatched bases: 5. Germline V lookup: CDR1 MNHGY, CDR2 SAAAGT. CDR3 size: 15 residues. The CDR3 sequence is CASSYSTGSTQPQHF. CDR3 nucleotide sequence: TGTGCCAGCAGTTACTCGACAGGGTCGACTCAGCCCCAGCATTTT.

The V gene is TRBV9, the J gene TRBJ1-4; 8 bases line up with TRBD1. The V and J ends lost 0 bases and 8 bases, in that order; junction bases with no gene match: 6. CDR3 length: 15 amino acids. Germline lookup yields CDR1 SGDLS and CDR2 YYNGEE. The DNA of the CDR3 is TGTGCCAGCAGCGTAGGCCAGGGGGCAAAGGAAAAACTGTTTTTT. Its protein is CASSVGQGAKEKLFF.

The chain joins TRBV6-7 to TRBJ2-5; D ambiguous. TRBV6-7 is classed as an ORF, of uncertain function. The length of the CDR3 is 11 residues. V was pared by 5 bases and J by 5 bases, with 6 bases between. CDR3 nucleotides: TGTGCCAGCAGTGGTCAGGAGACCCAGTACTTC. Translated: CASSGQETQYF.

The chain recombines TRBV29-1 with TRBJ2-7; possibly TRBD2 for D (7 bases). V was cut by 6 bases and J by 6 bases, with 18 bases left in between. The CDR3 is 13 residues long. Germline CDR1 and CDR2: SQVTM and ANQGSEA. The CDR3 sequence is CSVSEGGATEQYF. The CDR3 DNA reads TGCAGCGTCTCGGAGGGGGGGGCCACCGAGCAGTACTTC.

A few counts support this clone. The rearrangement links TRBV4-1 to TRBJ2-1, with 9 bases identical to TRBD2. In germline, CDR1 is MGHRA, CDR2 YSYEKL. V shed 3 bases, J shed 4 bases, and the junction held 4 bases outside the gene matches. CDR3 length equals 15 residues. The CDR3 loop reads CASSHEAGGYNEQFF. In DNA form, the CDR3 reads TGCGCCAGCAGCCATGAAGCGGGAGGTTACAATGAGCAGTTCTTC.

The chain joins TRBV9 to TRBJ2-1; no clear D. The germline V gene has CDR1 SGDLS and CDR2 YYNGEE. V gave up 4 bases and J gave up 7 bases, with 9 bases separating them. The CDR3 runs 12 residues. The CDR3 protein is CASSLPTNEQFF. CDR3 in DNA: TGTGCCAGCAGCCTACCGACGAATGAGCAGTTCTTC.

Comment on this clone: The junction departs from germline at one end; a sequencing error may be responsible. The chain has TRBV29-1 and TRBJ1-2; D gene ambiguous. The CDR3 has 15 amino acids. Germline CDR1 SQVTM, CDR2 ANQGSEA. CDR3 sequence: CSVKAGVPSKYGYTF. DNA of the CDR3: TGCAGCGTCAAAGCCGGGGTCCCGTCTAAGTATGGCTACACCTTC.

The genes are TRBV19 and TRBJ1-3, with 10 bases identical to TRBD1. Germline CDR1 LNHDA, CDR2 SQIVND (reference sequence). The CDR3 totals 16 residues. V was pared by 5 bases and J by 2 bases, with 6 bases of the junction left unmatched. The CDR3 DNA reads TGTGCCAGTAGTCATACCGGGACAGGGGCTGGAAACACCATATATTTT. Protein: CASSHTGTGAGNTIYF.

The V and J genes are TRBV10-1 and TRBJ1-2; D is unresolved. The CDR3 runs to 13 residues. CDR1 WNHNN and CDR2 SYGVQD come from the germline V gene (reference sequence). Between the trimmed V and J ends, which lost 5 bases and 0 bases, there was a span of 7 bases. CDR3 sequence: CASSRTANYGYTF. The CDR3 DNA follows: TGCGCCAGCAGTCGGACGGCTAACTATGGCTACACCTTC.

The rearrangement links TRBV5-1 to TRBJ2-2; 7 bases line up with TRBD2. The CDR3 sequence is 16 residues long. The V gene's germline CDR1 is SGHRS and CDR2 YFSETQ. Unmatched junction bases numbered 8, after V lost 0 bases and J lost 6 bases. CDR3 in amino acids: CASSLEAGRGPGELFF. CDR3 bases: TGCGCCAGCAGCTTGGAGGCAGGGAGGGGACCCGGGGAGCTGTTTTTT.

The sample holds a few counts of this clone. The chain couples TRBV2 to TRBJ2-2; 8 nucleotides line up with TRBD2. V was pared by 6 bases and J by 0 bases, with 3 bases of the junction left unmatched. The CDR3 has 15 amino acids. The germline V gene encodes CDR1 SNHLY and CDR2 FYNNEI. The CDR3 sequence is CASSLAGTNTGELFF. The CDR3 DNA reads as TGTGCCAGCAGCCTAGCGGGTACGAACACCGGGGAGCTGTTTTTT.

The chain recombines TRBV19 with TRBJ2-7, with unresolved D. The CDR3 is 13 amino acids. Germline V lookup: CDR1 LNHDA, CDR2 SQIVND (reference sequence). V lost 4 bases and J 2 bases, leaving 9 bases between the germline ends. CDR3 bases: TGTGCCAGTAGTAGGCAGGCCGCCTACGAGCAGTACTTC. Protein product: CASSRQAAYEQYF.

This clone was detected ten times or more. This chain joins TRBV11-3 and TRBJ1-6; a possible D gene is TRBD1 (5 bases). Germline V lookup: CDR1 SGHNT, CDR2 YENEEA. The CDR3 extends over 18 amino acids. Between the trimmed V and J ends, which lost 4 bases and 2 bases, there was a span of 18 bases. The CDR3 reads CASSSPRHQGAYNSPLHF. In nucleotides, the CDR3 is TGTGCCAGCAGCTCCCCACGACACCAAGGGGCCTATAATTCACCCCTCCACTTT.

The chain joins TRBV30 to TRBJ1-5; D remains unclear. Germline loops: CDR1 GTSNPN, CDR2 SVGIG (reference sequence). The CDR3 runs 13 residues. V was cut by 5 bases and J by 0 bases, with 8 bases left in between. The CDR3 protein is CAWAGSSNQPQHF. CDR3 bases: TGTGCCTGGGCCGGGAGTAGCAATCAGCCCCAGCATTTT.

The gene calls are TRBV6-8 and TRBJ2-1, with 13 nucleotides matching TRBD2. In germline, CDR1 is MNHGY, CDR2 SAAAGT. Trimming at V came to 6 bases and at J to 5 bases, leaving 16 bases not matched to a gene. The CDR3 extends over 19 amino acids. DNA for the CDR3: TGTGCCAGCAGCCGATTATCGGGACTAGCGGGATTAGGGGACAATGAGCAGTTCTTC. This sequence encodes CASSRLSGLAGLGDNEQFF.

The V call is TRBV5-1, the J call TRBJ2-1; perhaps TRBD2 as D (7 bases). The CDR3 totals 14 residues. The germline CDR1 and CDR2 sequences are SGHRS and YFSETQ. The V gene lost 5 bases and the J gene lost 2 bases, with 11 bases spanning the gap. The DNA for the CDR3 is TGCGCCAGCAGTTCGGGGGGCCCCTACAATGAGCAGTTCTTC. This sequence encodes CASSSGGPYNEQFF. The full variable domain, its missing parts supplied by reference TRBV5-1 and TRBJ2-1, is KAGVTQTPRYLIKTRGQQVTLSCSPISGHRSVSWYQQTPGQGLQFLFEYFSETQRNKGNFPGRFSGRQFSNSRSEMNVSTLELGDSALYLCASSSGGPYNEQFFGPGTRLTVL.

The sample holds a few counts of this clone. This rearrangement joins TRBV19 to TRBJ2-5, with 8 nucleotides matching TRBD1. CDR1 is LNHDA, CDR2 SQIVND, per germline (reference sequence). The junction had 5 bases not matched to a gene; V was cut back by 3 bases and J by 2 bases. This CDR3 is built from 15 residues. CDR3 sequence: CASSISRGRQETQYF. The CDR3 region has the DNA TGTGCCAGTAGTATTAGCAGGGGGCGTCAAGAGACCCAGTACTTC.

This clone was seen a few times. The gene calls are TRBV19 and TRBJ2-4; no clear D. Trimming shortened V by 6 bases and J by 8 bases, and 17 bases separated the two germline ends. Germline loops: CDR1 LNHDA, CDR2 SQIVND (reference sequence). The length of the CDR3 is 14 residues. The CDR3 DNA follows: TGTGCCAGTAGCAATAGTGGAAGAAGGGACATTCAGTACTTC. It translates to CASSNSGRRDIQYF.

This sequence joins TRBV12-5 and TRBJ2-2; D perhaps matches TRBD2 (5 bases). The CDR3 contains 15 residues. V was cut by 1 base and J by 7 bases, with 13 bases left in between. In germline, CDR1 is LGHNT, CDR2 FRNRAP. The CDR3 region is CASGLGEFLLGELFF. DNA for the CDR3: TGTGCTAGTGGTTTGGGGGAGTTCCTACTCGGGGAGCTGTTTTTT.

This clone showed up just a few times. CDR3 nucleotide sequence: TGTGCCAGCTCGAGGCGCAGGGGGCTTCGGGACATTCAGTACTTC. It is translated as CASSRRRGLRDIQYF. The chain combines TRBV6-7 with TRBJ2-4, with 8 nucleotides matching TRBD1. TRBV6-7 is sorted into the ORF group, with uncertain function. The CDR3 spans 15 residues. V lost 8 bases and J lost 8; bases outside the gene matches: 14.

The rearrangement links TRBV6-8 to TRBJ2-7, with no clear D. The CDR3 totals 12 residues. Germline CDR1 reads MNHGY; CDR2 reads SAAAGT. V gave up 6 bases and J gave up 3 bases, with 9 bases separating them. The CDR3 bases are TGTGCCAGCAGCTTCACTCGCTACGAGCAGTACTTC. Its translation is CASSFTRYEQYF.

Only one count was recorded for this clone. The chain recombines TRBV5-1 with TRBJ1-5; possible D gene TRBD1, 5 bases. CDR3 length: 14 residues. Trimming removed 4 bases from V and 4 bases from J, with 12 bases in between. CDR1 is SGHRS, CDR2 YFSETQ, per germline. For the CDR3, the DNA is TGCGCCAGCAGCCCTGGGGGGACGAATCAGCCCCAGCATTTT. Residues: CASSPGGTNQPQHF.

The V and J genes are TRBV19 and TRBJ2-1; unclear D gene. V gave up 9 bases and J gave up 6 bases, with 15 bases separating them. From germline, CDR1 is LNHDA and CDR2 SQIVND (reference sequence). The length of the CDR3 is 13 residues. CDR3 DNA sequence: TGTGCCAGCGCGGTTACTCCTCGCAATGAGCAGTTCTTC. It encodes CASAVTPRNEQFF. Full variable domain (rest looked up from reference TRBV19 and TRBJ2-1): DGGITQSPKYLFRKEGQNVTLSCEQNLNHDAMYWYRQDPGQGLRLIYYSQIVNDFQKGDIAEGYSVSREKKESFPLTVTSAQKNPTAFYLCASAVTPRNEQFFGPGTRLTVL.

In its sample, this clone was seen a few times. This chain uses TRBV6-1 with TRBJ2-2; D is tentatively TRBD1 or TRBD2 (5 bases each). CDR1 and CDR2 (germline): MNHNS, SASEGT. V lost 1 base and J lost 5, with 20 bases in between. The CDR3 length is 18 residues. CDR3 residues: CASSEDIGRVGETGELFF. The CDR3 coding sequence is TGTGCCAGCAGTGAAGATATCGGCAGGGTGGGAGAGACCGGGGAGCTGTTTTTT.